This is a list of T cell receptor beta chains from one sample in a study of early T cells in non-severe SARS-CoV-2 infection. From the 5' RACE reads, TCRdb called clonotypes with MiXCR, one entry per CDR3 protein. This table has about 81,000 distinct CDR3 sequences, around 14% appearing once. Sequencing was performed on whole blood. These receptors originate from an adult who was a healthcare worker with PCR-confirmed SARS-CoV-2 infection or an uninfected control (not recorded which). CDR3s include the opening cysteine and the closing phenylalanine or tryptophan. Fields, in order: D gene, V gene, J gene, clone size, CDR3 DNA, CDR3 protein. The D gene is left open where the match is weak. Rows may omit the clone size; those that give it use once, few, many or a size class.

.,TRBV7-8,TRBJ1-1,few,TGTGCCAGCAGCTTAGCGATCGGGGGGCGGACTGAAGCTTTCTTT,CASSLAIGGRTEAFF
.,TRBV5-1,TRBJ2-1,few,TGCGCCAGCAGCCCGAGGGGCTCCTACAATGAGCAGTTCTTC,CASSPRGSYNEQFF
TRBD2,TRBV12-5,TRBJ2-3,.,TGTGCTAGTGGACCAGAGCGGGGATACACAGATACGCAGTATTTT,CASGPERGYTDTQYF
.,TRBV29-1,TRBJ2-4,once,TGCAGCGTTGAAGGGATGGGTGACAAAAACATTCAGTACTTC,CSVEGMGDKNIQYF
.,TRBV12-3/TRBV12-4,TRBJ2-7,few,TGTGCCAGCAGTTTAGCGGGGGTCTCCTACGAGCAGTACTTC,CASSLAGVSYEQYF
.,TRBV12-5,TRBJ2-1,many,TGTGCTAGTGGTTTGGTGTCGCTCTTCAATGAGCAGTTCTTC,CASGLVSLFNEQFF
.,TRBV21-1,TRBJ2-5,.,TGTGCCAGCAGCAAAGCGCCGGGTCGGGAGACCCAGTACTTC,CASSKAPGRETQYF
.,TRBV7-9,TRBJ1-2,.,TGTGCCAGCAGCTTAGCAGAGGTCTCTGGCTACACCTTC,CASSLAEVSGYTF
TRBD1,TRBV7-2,TRBJ2-7,many,TGTGCCAGCAGCTTACAGGGGGCGCCGACCTACGAGCAGTACTTC,CASSLQGAPTYEQYF
.,TRBV12-3/TRBV12-4,TRBJ2-7,few,TGTGCCAGCAGTCGTAAGGGGACCCCTCAAGGATACGAGCAGTACTTC,CASSRKGTPQGYEQYF
TRBD1,TRBV4-3,TRBJ2-4,.,TGCGCCAGCAGCCAAGGGACAGGGGCCCATAGAGGGGACATTCAGTACTTC,CASSQGTGAHRGDIQYF
TRBD1,TRBV20-1,TRBJ1-2,.,TGCAGTGCTCAGACAGGGGGCTATGGCTACACCTTC,CSAQTGGYGYTF
.,TRBV5-1,TRBJ1-1,.,TGCGCCAGTTCTGATAGCCTGAACACTGAAGCTTTCTTT,CASSDSLNTEAFF